A selection of T cell receptor beta chains follows, all from one sample in a study of blood T cell repertoires in COVID-19. The data were produced by immunoSEQ multiplex PCR, yet TCRdb's version contains in-frame clones alone and is incomplete. The repertoire holds 200,000 to 300,000 clones, with approximately 89% as singletons. The sample was PBMCs or T cells enriched from blood (not recorded which). The origin of the receptors is a woman aged 18-29 years who had recovered from COVID-19. The conserved cysteine and the conserved F or W are not part of the CDR3 here. Fields, in order: CDR3 length, V gene, D gene, J gene, CDR3 protein. A D gene is named only where the DNA matches it firmly.

cdr3_length: 11; v_call: TRBV12-5; d_call: -; j_call: TRBJ1-4; cdr3_aa: ASGSRENEKLF
cdr3_length: 13; v_call: TRBV27; d_call: TRBD2; j_call: TRBJ2-1; cdr3_aa: ASCGGAAVYNEQF
cdr3_length: 14; v_call: TRBV21-1; d_call: -; j_call: TRBJ2-7; cdr3_aa: ASSKEVAASSYEQY
cdr3_length: 12; v_call: TRBV28; d_call: TRBD1; j_call: TRBJ2-7; cdr3_aa: ASSPRDSYYEQY
cdr3_length: 13; v_call: TRBV9; d_call: TRBD2; j_call: TRBJ2-3; cdr3_aa: ASTPSGRSTDTQY
cdr3_length: 13; v_call: TRBV28; d_call: TRBD1; j_call: TRBJ2-1; cdr3_aa: ASKVGTGGGNEQF
cdr3_length: 10; v_call: TRBV5-6; d_call: TRBD1; j_call: TRBJ2-5; cdr3_aa: ASDRGRETQY
cdr3_length: 13; v_call: TRBV3-1/TRBV3-2; d_call: TRBD1; j_call: TRBJ2-1; cdr3_aa: ASSPGQGVGNEQF
cdr3_length: 13; v_call: TRBV27; d_call: TRBD1; j_call: TRBJ2-1; cdr3_aa: ASSLGQVGTNEQF
cdr3_length: 11; v_call: TRBV6-5; d_call: -; j_call: TRBJ2-7; cdr3_aa: ASRGNSVGEQY
cdr3_length: 14; v_call: TRBV21-1; d_call: -; j_call: TRBJ2-7; cdr3_aa: ASSHRGGVETYEQY
cdr3_length: 13; v_call: TRBV5-4; d_call: -; j_call: TRBJ1-1; cdr3_aa: ASSSQKQGRTEAF
cdr3_length: 14; v_call: TRBV28; d_call: TRBD1; j_call: TRBJ1-2; cdr3_aa: ASSFRGTGVPWGYT
cdr3_length: 11; v_call: TRBV6-5; d_call: -; j_call: TRBJ2-7; cdr3_aa: ASSYSGIYEQY
cdr3_length: 13; v_call: TRBV28; d_call: TRBD1; j_call: TRBJ2-3; cdr3_aa: ASSQPGQGTDTQY
cdr3_length: 13; v_call: TRBV6-6; d_call: -; j_call: TRBJ1-2; cdr3_aa: ASRVQRAANYGYT
cdr3_length: 11; v_call: TRBV9; d_call: TRBD1; j_call: TRBJ1-2; cdr3_aa: ASRYGTGGGYT
cdr3_length: 14; v_call: TRBV18; d_call: TRBD1; j_call: TRBJ1-5; cdr3_aa: ASSLTGEVGNQPQH
cdr3_length: 12; v_call: TRBV10-2; d_call: TRBD1; j_call: TRBJ1-5; cdr3_aa: ASSQGAFGQPQH
cdr3_length: 13; v_call: TRBV2; d_call: TRBD1; j_call: TRBJ1-6; cdr3_aa: ASSTPTGIGSPLH
cdr3_length: 13; v_call: TRBV7-2; d_call: -; j_call: TRBJ1-4; cdr3_aa: ASSLVFRSREKLF
cdr3_length: 16; v_call: TRBV4-1; d_call: TRBD2; j_call: TRBJ2-1; cdr3_aa: ASSQDQSGGPLYNEQF
cdr3_length: 14; v_call: TRBV3-1/TRBV3-2; d_call: TRBD2; j_call: TRBJ2-2; cdr3_aa: ASSPLAGSNTGELF
cdr3_length: 12; v_call: TRBV28; d_call: -; j_call: TRBJ1-1; cdr3_aa: ASSLRRGYTEAF
cdr3_length: 13; v_call: TRBV7-8; d_call: -; j_call: TRBJ1-2; cdr3_aa: ASSPFAPTGYGYT
cdr3_length: 12; v_call: TRBV5-1; d_call: -; j_call: TRBJ1-1; cdr3_aa: ASSLLQGGTEAF
cdr3_length: 14; v_call: TRBV27; d_call: -; j_call: TRBJ2-6; cdr3_aa: ASSKGAEGGANVLT
cdr3_length: 11; v_call: TRBV10-3; d_call: -; j_call: TRBJ1-6; cdr3_aa: ATAPGYNSPLH
cdr3_length: 13; v_call: TRBV10-3; d_call: -; j_call: TRBJ2-5; cdr3_aa: AISAARDSQETQY
cdr3_length: 15; v_call: TRBV5-6; d_call: -; j_call: TRBJ2-5; cdr3_aa: ASSLRKDRISQETQY
cdr3_length: 12; v_call: TRBV2; d_call: TRBD1; j_call: TRBJ1-5; cdr3_aa: ASSSDRDNQPQH
cdr3_length: 12; v_call: TRBV9; d_call: TRBD1; j_call: TRBJ1-2; cdr3_aa: ASSLGTAIYGYT
cdr3_length: 12; v_call: TRBV29-1; d_call: -; j_call: TRBJ1-2; cdr3_aa: SVEEAGRNYGYT
cdr3_length: 13; v_call: TRBV6-5; d_call: -; j_call: TRBJ1-1; cdr3_aa: ASRPGGWADTEAF
cdr3_length: 12; v_call: TRBV27; d_call: TRBD1; j_call: TRBJ2-7; cdr3_aa: ASSWTGSSYEQY
cdr3_length: 13; v_call: TRBV7-2; d_call: TRBD1; j_call: TRBJ2-1; cdr3_aa: ASSFNRGLGNEQF
cdr3_length: 14; v_call: TRBV5-4; d_call: -; j_call: TRBJ1-3; cdr3_aa: ASSETRLISGNTIY
cdr3_length: 14; v_call: TRBV25-1; d_call: -; j_call: TRBJ2-2; cdr3_aa: ASSEYEQENTGELF
cdr3_length: 13; v_call: TRBV7-2; d_call: -; j_call: TRBJ2-2; cdr3_aa: ASSFTRQDTGELF
cdr3_length: 12; v_call: TRBV4-1; d_call: -; j_call: TRBJ2-3; cdr3_aa: ASSQAASTDTQY
cdr3_length: 10; v_call: TRBV21-1; d_call: -; j_call: TRBJ2-3; cdr3_aa: ASSKGLRLGY
cdr3_length: 12; v_call: TRBV19; d_call: -; j_call: TRBJ1-1; cdr3_aa: ASSIGGENTEAF
cdr3_length: 14; v_call: TRBV18; d_call: TRBD2; j_call: TRBJ2-7; cdr3_aa: ASSPGTSGAYYEQY
cdr3_length: 13; v_call: TRBV7-9; d_call: -; j_call: TRBJ2-7; cdr3_aa: ASSFWAGFNYEQY
cdr3_length: 9; v_call: TRBV19; d_call: -; j_call: TRBJ1-2; cdr3_aa: ASSPRYGYT
cdr3_length: 13; v_call: TRBV7-9; d_call: -; j_call: TRBJ1-3; cdr3_aa: ASSPRQRSGNTIY
cdr3_length: 14; v_call: TRBV7-2; d_call: TRBD2; j_call: TRBJ2-3; cdr3_aa: ASSLGASGGTDTQY
cdr3_length: 7; v_call: TRBV29-1; d_call: -; j_call: TRBJ2-5; cdr3_aa: SVGQLGY
cdr3_length: 12; v_call: TRBV2; d_call: -; j_call: TRBJ2-7; cdr3_aa: ASRGRATEWEQY
cdr3_length: 12; v_call: TRBV11-1; d_call: -; j_call: TRBJ2-5; cdr3_aa: ASSAQRRQETQY
cdr3_length: 12; v_call: TRBV2; d_call: TRBD1; j_call: TRBJ1-2; cdr3_aa: ASSEGGGPYGYT
cdr3_length: 14; v_call: TRBV18; d_call: -; j_call: TRBJ2-4; cdr3_aa: ASSPKAGGNKNIQY
cdr3_length: 14; v_call: TRBV7-9; d_call: TRBD1; j_call: TRBJ1-2; cdr3_aa: ASTSLRTGRPHGYT
cdr3_length: 14; v_call: TRBV5-1; d_call: TRBD2; j_call: TRBJ2-2; cdr3_aa: ASSWGLAENTGELF